This TCR beta chain was identified in a study of T cells after yellow fever vaccination. Trimming shortened V by 11 bases and J by 6 bases, and 20 bases separated the two germline ends. The CDR3 runs to 14 residues. Conversion of TCR transcripts into cDNA relied on 5'RACE template switching, which added a universal primer site and UMIs. A single record per CDR3 protein comes from TCRdb applying MiXCR to the 5' RACE reads. Of 250,000 to 300,000 distinct CDR3 sequences in the sample, around 4.9% were seen once. This clonotype has a handful of counts. This receptor was taken from a man aged 18-30 years who received the YFV17D yellow fever vaccine. The rearrangement joins TRBV12-3 or TRBV12-4 to TRBJ2-1; D could derive from TRBD1 or TRBD2 (6 bases each). This specimen consisted of CD4+ T cells sorted from PBMCs, obtained on the day of the yellow fever booster vaccination. The CDR3 here is CASSSGAMGNEQFF. CDR3 bases: TGTGCCTCAAGTTCGGGGGCGATGGGCAATGAGCAGTTCTTC.